This paragraph covers one TCR beta chain sequence. This clone was recorded only once. Its binding antigen is unknown. Qualities for individual bases were not recorded, and no much larger clone is one base off. The data are from a study of T cell changes during pregnancy in multiple sclerosis (dated by TCRdb to between 2018 and 2021). Turning to the overall study: Changes in the T cell repertoire over the course of pregnancy were examined in this study in women with multiple sclerosis.

Preparation of the library involved the immunoSEQ multiplex PCR assay. Sourced from immuneACCESS, this table was stored by TCRdb with only in-frame sequences that have V and J called. A share of the clones is absent; for the studies checked, an unresolved V gene accounts for under half, and the remainder has no known explanation. The sample profile shows about 59,000 clones; about 94% of them were found once. Jointly, the top ten make up about 0.33% of the sample. The source material was CD4+ T cells from peripheral blood mononuclear cells, sampled before pregnancy. This receptor was identified in a female donor with multiple sclerosis, enrolled in a pregnancy study.

In nucleotide form, the sequence is TGTGCCAGCAGCTCCTCGAGGGGAGCGGGAGGGGTGCAGTACTTC. Its protein is CASSSSRGAGGVQYF. Recombination connected TRBV7-2 to TRBJ2-7; 10 central nucleotides agree with TRBD2. Reading from cysteine to phenylalanine, the CDR3 counts 15 amino acids. The only DNA kept is the CDR3, 45 bases in frame from the first base. The germline V and J ends show losses of 4 bases and 9 bases respectively, and no gene match explains 12 bases of the junction. Based on the germline V gene, the CDR1 and CDR2 sequences are SGHTA and FQGNSA.